The 15 T cell receptor beta chains in this list originate from one sample, sequenced in a study of CD4 T cells in relation to SARS-CoV-2 and coronaviruses listed by TCRdb under 2021. Library construction relied on the immunoSEQ multiplex PCR assay. TCRdb's version of the immuneACCESS table is confined to in-frame rearrangements and falls short of the full clone set. An unresolved V gene accounts for under half of the shortfall where checked; the remainder is of unknown origin. Recorded for this sample are some 35,000 clones; over 75% of them occurred a single time. The leading ten clones occupy roughly 10% of the sample. The sample taken for sequencing was memory CD4+ T cells from PBMCs. The cell subset or site label for this specimen denotes: memory (non-naive) CD4+ T cells. These receptors came from an adult with COVID-19.

This clone has just a few counts. No conserved phenylalanine or tryptophan is present at the end of the CDR3, so a read error is the likely explanation. No DNA is shown, since the ends of the CDR3 on it are uncertain; the CDR3 is the one TCRdb lists. The chain recombines TRBV11-3 with TRBJ1-5. Germline V gene sequence: CDR1 SGHNT, CDR2 YENEEA. The CDR3 is 9 residues long, counting both termini. CDR3 in amino acids: CASSLVGLG.

This chain joins TRBV3-1 (or the pseudogene TRBV3-2) and TRBJ2-7, with 9 bases lining up with TRBD1. CDR1 is LGHDT, CDR2 YNNKEL, per germline (reference sequence). This CDR3 has 16 residues. V was pared by 0 bases and J by 3 bases, with 6 bases of the junction left unmatched. Here the CDR3 DNA reads TGTGCCAGCAGCCAAGATAGCCGGGACAGGGACTACGAGCAGTACTTC. This translates into CASSQDSRDRDYEQYF.

This sequence joins TRBV11-3 and TRBJ2-3; TRBD2 aligns across 7 bases. This CDR3 is built from 17 residues. Trimming removed 5 bases from V and 1 base from J; junction bases left unmatched: 12. The germline V gene has CDR1 SGHNT and CDR2 YENEEA. In nucleotides, the CDR3 is TGTGCCAGCAGCCCCCACCCCGAGCGGGGCCGCACAGATACGCAGTATTTT. It encodes CASSPHPERGRTDTQYF.

The chain combines TRBV2 with TRBJ2-6, with D unresolved. The length of the CDR3 is 13 residues. The V end was cut by 8 bases, the J end by 2 bases, with 7 bases between. Germline V lookup: CDR1 SNHLY, CDR2 FYNNEI. The CDR3 nucleotides are TGTGCCAGCGGTGTGGCTGGGGCCAACGTCCTGACTTTC. This codes for CASGVAGANVLTF.

This chain joins TRBV19 and TRBJ2-2; TRBD2 agrees at 7 bases. Unmatched junction bases numbered 9, after V lost 1 base and J lost 1 base. Germline CDR1 LNHDA, CDR2 SQIVND (reference sequence). The CDR3 length is 18 residues. The CDR3: CASSIGVGGRQNTGELFF. CDR3 sequence (DNA): TGTGCCAGTAGTATAGGGGTCGGGGGGAGGCAGAACACCGGGGAGCTGTTTTTT.

This clone was detected only a few times. The V call is TRBV5-1, the J call TRBJ2-5; D may be TRBD1 or TRBD2 (5 bases each). In germline, CDR1 is SGHRS, CDR2 YFSETQ. V was pared by 0 bases and J by 3 bases, with 12 bases between. The CDR3 contains 15 residues. The CDR3 here is CASSLGTVGEETQYF. Here the CDR3 DNA reads TGCGCCAGCAGCTTGGGGACGGTGGGGGAAGAGACCCAGTACTTC.

The J gene is TRBJ1-2, the V gene TRBV6-5; 9 positions match TRBD1. This CDR3 has 12 amino acids. Losses at the gene ends were 6 bases for V and 11 bases for J; bases not matched to a gene: 7. Germline V gene sequence: CDR1 MNHEY, CDR2 SVGAGI. DNA for the CDR3: TGTGCCAGCAGAAGGGGACAGGGACAATACACCTTC. Translated: CASRRGQGQYTF.

V and J are TRBV5-6 and TRBJ2-1; D not certain. From germline, CDR1 is SGHDT and CDR2 YYEEEE. The CDR3 sequence is 12 residues long. V gave up 0 bases and J gave up 3 bases, with 1 base separating them. CDR3: CASSLVYNEQFF. CDR3 nucleotides: TGTGCCAGCAGCTTGGTCTACAATGAGCAGTTCTTC.

The V and J genes are TRBV10-3 and TRBJ2-1; 11 bases are a match to TRBD1. This CDR3 is built from 13 residues. Germline values: CDR1 ENHRY, CDR2 SYGVKD. V lost 9 bases, J lost 6 bases, and 4 bases stayed unmatched. CDR3 residues: CAIGTGGFNEQFF. The CDR3 DNA reads TGTGCCATTGGGACAGGGGGGTTCAATGAGCAGTTCTTC.

The J gene is TRBJ1-6, the V gene TRBV6-5, with no clear D. Germline CDR1 reads MNHEY; CDR2 reads SVGAGI. This CDR3 contains 15 residues. V dropped 0 bases and J dropped 7 bases, with 10 bases sitting between them. The CDR3 loop reads CASSYSGPGNSPLHF. The CDR3 DNA reads as TGTGCCAGCAGTTACTCTGGCCCGGGGAATTCACCCCTCCACTTT.

V gene TRBV28 combines with J gene TRBJ2-3; D call uncertain. The CDR3 covers 14 residues. Deletions cut 6 bases from V and 8 bases from J, with 18 bases between. Germline CDR1 and CDR2: MDHEN and SYDVKM. DNA for the CDR3: TGTGCCAGCAGCCCGGCCCTAGTATCGGGTACGCAGTATTTT. Protein sequence: CASSPALVSGTQYF. The complete variable domain, with remaining parts taken from reference TRBV28 and TRBJ2-3, reads DVKVTQSSRYLVKRTGEKVFLECVQDMDHENMFWYRQDPGLGLRLIYFSYDVKMKEKGDIPEGYSVSREKKERFSLILESASTNQTSMYLCASSPALVSGTQYFGPGTRLTVL.

The chain links TRBV3-1 (or the pseudogene TRBV3-2) to TRBJ1-1; D unresolved. Trimming took off 2 bases at V and 10 bases at J, with 17 bases between the two ends. Germline V lookup: CDR1 LGHDT, CDR2 YNNKEL (reference sequence). The CDR3 has 14 residues. CDR3 residues: CASSQMVGRDRAFF. The CDR3 DNA is TGTGCCAGCAGCCAAATGGTCGGACGTGACCGAGCTTTCTTT.

This chain uses TRBV5-1 with TRBJ1-1, with D possibly matching TRBD1 (5 bases). CDR1 and CDR2 (germline): SGHRS, YFSETQ. V lost 4 bases and J 1 base, leaving 11 bases between the germline ends. This CDR3 region has 14 residues. In DNA form, the CDR3 reads TGCGCCAGCAGCATTCCCGACAGGAACACTGAAGCTTTCTTT. Translated: CASSIPDRNTEAFF.

The chain couples TRBV6-5 to TRBJ2-3, with 8 nucleotides matching TRBD2. This CDR3 comprises 16 residues. Germline values: CDR1 MNHEY, CDR2 SVGAGI. The J segment lost 2 bases and the V segment lost 2 bases, leaving 6 bases of the junction unmatched. CDR3 loop: CASSYRLATYTDTQYF. DNA for the CDR3: TGTGCCAGCAGTTACCGACTAGCGACATACACAGATACGCAGTATTTT.

V usage is TRBV2 and J usage is TRBJ1-5; 10 bases map to TRBD1. With 5 bases clipped from V and 4 bases from J, the junction kept 5 bases outside the gene matches. Germline CDR1 is SNHLY and CDR2 is FYNNEI. The CDR3 consists of 15 residues. The CDR3, as DNA: TGTGCCAGCAGTCGCGGACAGGGGGAAAATCAGCCCCAGCATTTT. It specifies CASSRGQGENQPQHF.